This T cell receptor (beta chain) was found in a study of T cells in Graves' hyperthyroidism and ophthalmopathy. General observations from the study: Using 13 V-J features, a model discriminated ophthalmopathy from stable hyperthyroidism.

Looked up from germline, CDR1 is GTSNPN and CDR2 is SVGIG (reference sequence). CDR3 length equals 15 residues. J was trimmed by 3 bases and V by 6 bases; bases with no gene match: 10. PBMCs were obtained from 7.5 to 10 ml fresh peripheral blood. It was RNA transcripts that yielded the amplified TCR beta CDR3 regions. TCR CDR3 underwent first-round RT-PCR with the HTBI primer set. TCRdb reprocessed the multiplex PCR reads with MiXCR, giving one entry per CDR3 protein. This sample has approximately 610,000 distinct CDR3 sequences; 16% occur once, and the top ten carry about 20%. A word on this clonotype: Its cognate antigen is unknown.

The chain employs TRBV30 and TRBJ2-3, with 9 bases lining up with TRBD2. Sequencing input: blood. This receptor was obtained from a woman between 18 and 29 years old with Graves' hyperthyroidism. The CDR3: CACEGPSGKTDTQYF. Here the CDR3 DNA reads TGTGCCTGCGAGGGGCCTAGCGGGAAGACAGATACGCAGTATTTT.